The 7 T cell receptor beta chains listed next were all sequenced from one sample in a study of graft-versus-host responses after intestinal transplantation. What these receptors recognize is not known. TCRdb's table, derived via immunoSEQ multiplex PCR, lists solely in-frame clones and lacks some. Here the sample spans some 39,000 clones, approximately 95% being singletons. Sequenced here: unstimulated CD8+ T cells sorted from spleen or lymph node cells, sampled before transplant. All receptors derive from a human donor who was the organ donor for an intestinal transplant.

The V gene is TRBV20-1, the J gene TRBJ1-1; D is unresolved. Trimming took 3 bases from V and 8 from J, leaving 10 bases between them. The CDR3 loop spans 11 amino acids. From germline, CDR1 is DFQATT and CDR2 SNEGSKA (reference sequence). The CDR3: CSASQTQEAFF. DNA for the CDR3: TGCAGTGCTAGTCAGACACAAGAAGCTTTCTTT.

The CDR3 spells CASSVSGGLSYEQYF. CDR3 DNA sequence: TGTGCCAGCAGCGTAAGCGGGGGGCTCTCTTACGAGCAGTACTTC. V is TRBV9 and J is TRBJ2-7, with 9 bases lining up with TRBD2. The CDR3 consists of 15 residues. V lost 1 base and J lost 4; bases outside the gene matches: 6. The germline V gene has CDR1 SGDLS and CDR2 YYNGEE.

The chain has TRBV9 and TRBJ1-1; unclear D gene. Trimming took off 4 bases at V and 4 bases at J, with 8 bases between the two ends. The CDR3 spans 12 residues. The germline gives CDR1 SGDLS, CDR2 YYNGEE. The CDR3 here is CASSNMFTEAFF. The DNA of the CDR3 is TGTGCCAGCAGCAACATGTTCACTGAAGCTTTCTTT.

The gene calls are TRBV4-1 and TRBJ1-1; D gene unclear. This CDR3 is built from 14 residues. Germline V gives CDR1 MGHRA, CDR2 YSYEKL. V was shortened by 0 bases and J by 1 base, with 6 bases between the two germline ends. The DNA of the CDR3 is TGCGCCAGCAGCCAAGAGACGGCGAACACTGAAGCTTTCTTT. Encoded protein: CASSQETANTEAFF.

The V call is TRBV6-7, the J call TRBJ2-4; 7 positions agree with TRBD2. TRBV6-7 is classed as an ORF, of uncertain function. Trimming at V came to 2 bases and at J to 7 bases, leaving 5 bases not matched to a gene. This CDR3 spans 14 amino acids. The CDR3, as DNA: TGTGCCAGCAGTTACGGGGTGGGGGGGAACATTCAGTACTTC. Translating it yields CASSYGVGGNIQYF.

The chain couples TRBV14 to TRBJ2-1, with 10 bases matching TRBD1. The germline gives CDR1 SGHDN, CDR2 FVKESK. Trimming took 6 bases from V and 5 from J; bases not matched to a gene: 7. The CDR3 has 15 amino acids. The CDR3 protein is CASRADRGQNNEQFF. In DNA form, the CDR3 reads TGTGCCAGCAGGGCCGACAGGGGGCAGAACAATGAGCAGTTCTTC.

This clone was observed once. The J gene is TRBJ2-7, the V gene TRBV18; the D gene is possibly TRBD1 (6 bases). This CDR3 is 14 amino acids long. Trimming took 4 bases from V and 5 from J, leaving 15 bases between them. Germline values: CDR1 KGHSH, CDR2 LQKENI. The chain's CDR3 is CASSLLRGGDEQYF. The DNA of the CDR3 is TGTGCCAGCTCACTACTCAGGGGTGGGGACGAGCAGTACTTC. Together with reference TRBV18 and TRBJ2-7, the CDR3 gives the full variable domain: NAGVMQNPRHLVRRRGQEARLRCSPMKGHSHVYWYRQLPEEGLKFMVYLQKENIIDESGMPKERFSAEFPKEGPSILRIQQVVRGDSAAYFCASSLLRGGDEQYFGPGTRLTVT.